These 22 T cell receptor beta chains originate from one sample sequenced in a study of T cells of healthy individuals. Each CDR3 protein is one row after TCRdb ran MiXCR on the 5' RACE reads. This repertoire shows 40,000 to 45,000 distinct CDR3 sequences, 3.5% to 5.5% found once; its top ten account for over 8.5%. The receptors shown here come from a human donor in good health.

The J gene is TRBJ2-1, the V gene TRBV7-3; TRBD2 aligns across 8 bases. The CDR3 covers 13 residues. The V gene end was trimmed by 2 bases and the J gene end by 9 bases; junction bases not matched to a gene: 3. The germline V gene has CDR1 SGHTA and CDR2 FQGTGA. CDR3 nucleotide sequence: TGTGCCAGCAGCTTACGGACTAGCACTGAGCAGTTCTTC. Translating it yields CASSLRTSTEQFF.

This clonotype was seen a handful of times. The chain employs TRBV12-5 and TRBJ1-4; D is perhaps TRBD1 (5 bases). Per germline, CDR1 LGHNT and CDR2 FRNRAP. Between the trimmed V and J ends, which lost 5 bases and 12 bases, there was a span of 13 bases. There are 12 residues in the CDR3. CDR3 sequence (DNA): TGTGCTAGTGGTCTGGAGTTGGGGGAACTGTTTTTT. Its translation is CASGLELGELFF. Variable domain in full (rest from reference TRBV12-5 and TRBJ1-4): DARVTQTPRHKVTEMGQEVTMRCQPILGHNTVFWYRQTMMQGLELLAYFRNRAPLDDSGMPKDRFSAEMPDATLATLKIQPSEPRDSAVYFCASGLELGELFFGSGTQLSVL.

This clonotype was recorded many times. This sequence joins TRBV4-1 and TRBJ2-1, with D possibly being TRBD2 (5 bases). The germline gives CDR1 MGHRA, CDR2 YSYEKL. The CDR3 length is 15 residues. V lost 0 bases, J lost 4 bases, and 10 bases lay in between. Here the CDR3 DNA reads TGCGCCAGCAGCCAAGAGGGAGCGTTTTACAATGAGCAGTTCTTC. Amino acid sequence: CASSQEGAFYNEQFF.

Many counts were recorded for this clonotype. The V and J genes are TRBV21-1 and TRBJ2-7. TRBV21-1 is labeled a pseudogene. This CDR3 has 12 residues. CDR3 in amino acids: CASSKANYEQYF. In DNA, the CDR3 is TGTGCCAGCAGCAAAGCCAACTACGAGCAGTACTTC.

This clonotype was seen more than once but under ten times. The J gene is TRBJ2-2, the V gene TRBV6-1; no firm D call. Germline CDR1 is MNHNS and CDR2 is SASEGT. The CDR3 totals 14 residues. Trimming took 3 bases from V and 15 from J, leaving 20 bases between them. CDR3: CASSDRQGAQRVFF. The CDR3 DNA is TGTGCCAGCAGTGATCGGCAAGGAGCCCAAAGGGTGTTTTTT.

This clonotype was seen only a few times. The chain employs TRBV4-1 and TRBJ2-3; D is ambiguous. The V end was cut by 3 bases, the J end by 4 bases, with 8 bases between. This CDR3 has 13 amino acids. Germline loops: CDR1 MGHRA, CDR2 YSYEKL. The CDR3 region is CASSQPIADTQYF. Written as DNA, the CDR3 is TGCGCCAGCAGCCAGCCTATAGCAGATACGCAGTATTTT.

At least ten counts were recorded for this clonotype. This chain links TRBV7-9 with TRBJ2-7; no firm D call. The V gene's germline CDR1 is SEHNR and CDR2 FQNEAQ (reference sequence). The CDR3 contains 11 residues. The V gene lost 4 bases and the J gene lost 3 bases, with 4 bases spanning the gap. Here the CDR3 reads CASSSYYEQYF. The CDR3 DNA reads TGTGCCAGCAGCTCATACTACGAGCAGTACTTC.

A remark on this clonotype: This could be a read error, since a much larger clone is one nucleotide away. The chain links TRBV14 to TRBJ1-2, with a weak D call TRBD1 (6 bases). This CDR3 is 13 amino acids long. CDR1 and CDR2 (germline): SGHDN, FVKESK. Trimming pared 3 bases from V and 9 bases from J, leaving 14 bases between. Here the CDR3 DNA reads TGTGCCAGCAGCCACTCAAGGGGGAATAGCTACACCTTC. This sequence encodes CASSHSRGNSYTF.

There are many counts of this clonotype. CDR3 nucleotide sequence: TGTGCCAGCAGCCCCGGGACTAGCGGGGGCCCTGTCTCCTACAATGAGCAGTTCTTC. As protein: CASSPGTSGGPVSYNEQFF. The chain recombines TRBV11-1 with TRBJ2-1; the match to TRBD2 covers 14 bases. Germline values: CDR1 SGHAT, CDR2 FQDESV (reference sequence). The CDR3 is made up of 19 amino acids. Unmatched junction bases numbered 9, after V lost 5 bases and J lost 0 bases.

This chain connects TRBV29-1 to TRBJ2-7, with 15 bases matching TRBD2. CDR3 size: 15 residues. The germline gives CDR1 SQVTM, CDR2 ANQGSEA. V dropped 5 bases and J dropped 4; count of bases not matched to a gene: 6. The CDR3 DNA is TGCAGCGTTACCGGGACTAGCGGGAGGTCTTACGAGCAGTACTTC. This gives the protein CSVTGTSGRSYEQYF.

A few counts support this clonotype. The chain links TRBV7-8 to TRBJ1-1; D not resolved. The CDR3 is 15 amino acids. Trimming pared 5 bases from V and 4 bases from J, leaving 17 bases between. Per germline, CDR1 SGHVS and CDR2 FQNEAQ. CDR3 nucleotides: TGTGCCAGCAGCCGTCGTGGGCAGTGGGGCACTGAAGCTTTCTTT. This sequence encodes CASSRRGQWGTEAFF.

Ten or more counts support this clonotype. The V call is TRBV20-1, the J call TRBJ2-1; D is perhaps TRBD2 (6 bases). Per the germline V gene, CDR1 is DFQATT and CDR2 is SNEGSKA (reference sequence). CDR3 length equals 15 residues. V shed 3 bases and J shed 2 bases, with 14 bases lying between them. CDR3 region: CSASPLRGTYNEQFF. CDR3 DNA sequence: TGCAGTGCTAGCCCCCTTCGGGGGACCTACAATGAGCAGTTCTTC.

This clonotype was recorded a few times. The gene calls are TRBV9 and TRBJ2-1, with 9 bases identical to TRBD1. The V gene end was trimmed by 1 base and the J gene end by 6 bases; junction bases not matched to a gene: 2. In germline, CDR1 is SGDLS, CDR2 YYNGEE. The CDR3 loop spans 14 amino acids. In nucleotides, the CDR3 is TGTGCCAGCAGCGTATGGACAGGGGCCAATGAGCAGTTCTTC. Protein product: CASSVWTGANEQFF.

This clonotype has ten or more counts. The V and J genes are TRBV6-2 or TRBV6-3 and TRBJ2-2, with 9 bases matching TRBD1. The CDR3 totals 15 residues. The germline CDR1 and CDR2 sequences are MNHEY and SVGEGT. V was pared by 6 bases and J by 6 bases, with 8 bases of the junction left unmatched. The CDR3 DNA is TGTGCCAGCAGCTGGACAGGGGATGGTGCCGGGGAGCTGTTTTTT. It translates to CASSWTGDGAGELFF.

This clonotype was found many times. The V and J genes are TRBV7-9 and TRBJ1-1; 9 bases line up with TRBD1. With 5 bases clipped from V and 7 bases from J, the junction kept 11 bases outside the gene matches. Germline assignment: CDR1 SEHNR and CDR2 FQNEAQ (reference sequence). The CDR3 has 15 amino acids. Written as DNA, the CDR3 is TGTGCCAGCAGCCTAGATTCCGGGACAGGGTTTGAAGCTTTCTTT. Translated: CASSLDSGTGFEAFF.

This clonotype was counted ten times or more. The chain employs TRBV4-2 and TRBJ2-1; the match to TRBD2 covers 7 bases. The junction had 12 bases not matched to a gene; V was cut back by 4 bases and J by 9 bases. CDR1 and CDR2 (germline): LGHNA, YNFKEQ. The CDR3 loop spans 15 amino acids. CDR3 sequence: CASSPLGREGLEQFF. Here the CDR3 DNA reads TGTGCCAGCAGCCCATTGGGCAGGGAGGGTCTTGAGCAGTTCTTC.

This clonotype was recorded many times. The rearrangement uses TRBV7-9 and TRBJ2-1, with 13 bases lining up with TRBD2. Germline V lookup: CDR1 SEHNR, CDR2 FQNEAQ (reference sequence). CDR3 length: 17 residues. The V segment lost 3 bases and the J segment 3 bases; nucleotides outside the gene matches: 5. In DNA, the CDR3 is TGTGCCAGCAGCTTCCCTCGGACTAGCGGGAGCTACAATGAGCAGTTCTTC. It encodes CASSFPRTSGSYNEQFF.

This clonotype was recorded at least ten times. DNA for the CDR3: TGTGCCAGCAGTCCGACAGGCCGAAGAGGCACCATATATTTT. Protein: CASSPTGRRGTIYF. V gene TRBV12-3 or TRBV12-4 combines with J gene TRBJ1-3; tentatively, D is TRBD1 (6 bases). CDR3 length: 14 amino acids. The V end lost 5 bases, the J end lost 9 bases, and 17 bases lay between the germline ends.

This clonotype was counted only a few times. The chain recombines TRBV15 with TRBJ1-2, with D unclear. The CDR3 has 16 residues. The germline gives CDR1 LNHNV, CDR2 YYDKDF (reference sequence). Deletions cut 1 base from V and 6 bases from J, with 18 bases between. CDR3 protein: CATSRGSDIRMDGYTF. As DNA, the CDR3 is TGTGCCACCAGCAGAGGGTCAGATATTCGGATGGATGGCTACACCTTC. The variable domain in full, with the rest retrieved from reference TRBV15 and TRBJ1-2, is DAMVIQNPRYQVTQFGKPVTLSCSQTLNHNVMYWYQQKSSQAPKLLFHYYDKDFNNEADTPDNFQSRRPNTSFCFLDIRSPGLGDTAMYLCATSRGSDIRMDGYTFGSGTRLTVV.

This clonotype was found many times. The chain has TRBV3-1 and TRBJ2-3, with D uncertain. V was cut by 5 bases and J by 2 bases, with 14 bases left in between. Germline V gives CDR1 LGHDT, CDR2 YNNKEL (reference sequence). The CDR3 contains 15 residues. CDR3 sequence: CASSGSQDNTDTQYF. In DNA, the CDR3 is TGTGCCAGCAGCGGCAGCCAAGATAACACAGATACGCAGTATTTT.

At least ten counts were recorded for this clonotype. V and J are TRBV2 and TRBJ1-5; the match to TRBD1 covers 7 bases. With V trimmed by 7 bases and J by 0 bases, 6 bases remained unmatched. Germline V CDR1 and CDR2: SNHLY, FYNNEI. The CDR3 is made up of 15 amino acids. CDR3 sequence: CASTEQGTSNQPQHF. DNA for the CDR3: TGTGCCAGCACCGAACAGGGGACTAGCAATCAGCCCCAGCATTTT.

At least ten counts were recorded for this clonotype. The chain joins TRBV6-6 to TRBJ2-7; TRBD1 might be the D (6 bases). V lost 2 bases and J 4 bases, leaving 12 bases between the germline ends. The CDR3 has 14 amino acids. Germline values: CDR1 MNHNY, CDR2 SVGAGI (reference sequence). The CDR3 sequence: CASSYLGHPYEQYF. DNA for the CDR3: TGTGCCAGCAGTTACCTGGGACACCCGTACGAGCAGTACTTC.